This TCR beta chain originates from a study of OX40 agonist ivuxolimab in advanced cancers. The table came from immunoSEQ multiplex PCR; TCRdb's copy has only in-frame clones and leaves some out. This table holds more than 65,000 clones, 91% found once. The CDR3 runs to 14 residues. The material sequenced was CD4+ or CD8+ T cells sorted from blood, taken in a trial of the OX40 agonist ivuxolimab. This chain joins TRBV12-2 and TRBJ1-1; the table's TRBD1 call for D was not verified on the DNA. TRBV12-2 is shown as a pseudogene. The origin of this receptor is an adult with an advanced solid tumor such as melanoma, head and neck, liver or kidney cancer. The CDR3 DNA is TGTGCAAGTCGCTTACCCAGGGCGAACACTGAAGCTTTCTTT. Amino acids: CASRLPRANTEAFF.